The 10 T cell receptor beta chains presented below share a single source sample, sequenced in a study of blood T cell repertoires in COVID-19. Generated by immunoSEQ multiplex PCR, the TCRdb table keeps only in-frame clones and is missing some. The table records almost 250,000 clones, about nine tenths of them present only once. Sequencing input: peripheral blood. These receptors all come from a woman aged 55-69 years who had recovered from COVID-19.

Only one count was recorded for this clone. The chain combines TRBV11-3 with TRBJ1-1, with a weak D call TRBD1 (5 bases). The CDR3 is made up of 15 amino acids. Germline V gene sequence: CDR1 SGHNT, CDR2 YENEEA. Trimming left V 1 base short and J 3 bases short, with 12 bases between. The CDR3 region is CASSLGGGSDTEAFF. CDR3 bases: TGTGCCAGCAGCTTAGGGGGGGGTTCGGACACTGAAGCTTTCTTT. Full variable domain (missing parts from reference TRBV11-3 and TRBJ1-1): EAGVVQSPRYKIIEKKQPVAFWCNPISGHNTLYWYLQNLGQGPELLIRYENEEAVDDSQLPKDRFSAERLKGVDSTLKIQPAELGDSAVYLCASSLGGGSDTEAFFGQGTRLTVV.

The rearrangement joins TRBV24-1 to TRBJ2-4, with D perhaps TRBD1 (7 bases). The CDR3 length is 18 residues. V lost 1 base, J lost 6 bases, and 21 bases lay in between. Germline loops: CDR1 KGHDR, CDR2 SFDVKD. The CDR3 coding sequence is TGTGCCACCAGTGATTTATGGACAGGAGGCGGGATGAGAAACATTCAGTACTTC. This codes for CATSDLWTGGGMRNIQYF.

The CDR3 here is CASSPGHLNQPQHF. Here the CDR3 DNA reads TGTGCCAGCAGTCCAGGACACCTCAATCAGCCCCAGCATTTT. V usage is TRBV28 and J usage is TRBJ1-5; a possible D gene is TRBD1 (5 bases). V lost 5 bases to trimming and J lost 3 bases, with 11 bases between them. Germline CDR1 MDHEN, CDR2 SYDVKM. This CDR3 is 14 amino acids long.

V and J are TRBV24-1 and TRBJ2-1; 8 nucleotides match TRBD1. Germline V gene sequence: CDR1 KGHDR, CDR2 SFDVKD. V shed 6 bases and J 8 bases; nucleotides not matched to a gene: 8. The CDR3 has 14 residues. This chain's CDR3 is CATSRAGGRDEQFF. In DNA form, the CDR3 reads TGTGCCACCAGTAGGGCAGGGGGCAGGGATGAGCAGTTCTTC.

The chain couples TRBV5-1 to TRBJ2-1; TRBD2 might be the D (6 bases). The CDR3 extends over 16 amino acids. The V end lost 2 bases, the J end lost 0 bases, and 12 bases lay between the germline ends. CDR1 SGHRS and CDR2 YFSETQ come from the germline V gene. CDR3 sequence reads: CASSLDVGGSYNEQFF. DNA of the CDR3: TGCGCCAGCAGCTTAGACGTGGGGGGCTCCTACAATGAGCAGTTCTTC.

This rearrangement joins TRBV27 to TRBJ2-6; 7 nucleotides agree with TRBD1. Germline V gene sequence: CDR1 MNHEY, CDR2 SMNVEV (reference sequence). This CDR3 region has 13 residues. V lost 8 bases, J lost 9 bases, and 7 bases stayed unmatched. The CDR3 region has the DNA TGTGCCAGCCGAAGACAGGGCGTCAACGTCCTGACTTTC. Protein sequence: CASRRQGVNVLTF.

The CDR3 DNA follows: TGTGCCAGCAGACCGGTTAACAATGAGCAGTTCTTC. It is translated as CASRPVNNEQFF. The rearrangement uses TRBV7-8 and TRBJ2-1, with D uncertain. This CDR3 has 12 amino acids. Trimming stripped 6 bases from V and 5 bases from J, with 8 bases between. CDR1 is SGHVS and CDR2 is FQNEAQ in the germline V gene. The full variable domain, in which reference TRBV7-8 and TRBJ2-1 provide the parts outside the CDR3, is GAGVSQSPRYKVAKRGQDVALRCDPISGHVSLFWYQQALGQGPEFLTYFQNEAQLDKSGLPSDRFFAERPEGSVSTLKIQRTQQEDSAVYLCASRPVNNEQFFGPGTRLTVL.

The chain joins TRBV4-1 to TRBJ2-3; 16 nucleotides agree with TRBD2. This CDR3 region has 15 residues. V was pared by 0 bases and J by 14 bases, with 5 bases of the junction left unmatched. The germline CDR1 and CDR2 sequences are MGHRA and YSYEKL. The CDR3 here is CASSQEGTSGGAPYF. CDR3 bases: TGCGCCAGCAGCCAAGAGGGGACTAGCGGGGGGGCACCGTATTTT.

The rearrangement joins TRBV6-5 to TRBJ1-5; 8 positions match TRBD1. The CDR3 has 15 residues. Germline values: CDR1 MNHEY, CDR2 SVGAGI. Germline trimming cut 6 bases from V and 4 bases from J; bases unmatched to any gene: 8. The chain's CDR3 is CASRQPRGRNQPQHF. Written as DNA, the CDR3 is TGTGCCAGCAGACAACCCAGGGGGCGAAATCAGCCCCAGCATTTT.

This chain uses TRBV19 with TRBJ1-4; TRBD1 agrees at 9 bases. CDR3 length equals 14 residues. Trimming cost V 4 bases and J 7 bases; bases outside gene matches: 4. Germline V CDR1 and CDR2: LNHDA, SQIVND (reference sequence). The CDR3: CASSTGQGTEKLFF. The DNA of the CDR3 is TGTGCCAGTAGTACCGGACAGGGGACTGAAAAACTGTTTTTT.